Below, one TCR beta chain is given with its context. These data originate in a study of blood T cell repertoires in COVID-19. Study at large: Both acute and convalescent COVID-19 samples were obtained from the United States, Italy and Spain. Nucleic acid was either cDNA or gDNA, and it came from T cells, B-cell-depleted T cells, or PBMCs.

How the authors handled the data: Reference gene primer amplification gave estimated nucleated cell counts. Libraries were prepared by immunoSEQ multiplex PCR; TCRdb keeps only in-frame clonotypes and omits some of them. The V and J calls and clone size are taken from that table; D and trimming were inferred from the DNA. The data contain hundreds of thousands of clones, roughly 80% of them singletons. This CDR3 has 15 residues. Trimming pared 5 bases from V and 2 bases from J, leaving 14 bases between. Germline V gives CDR1 SEHNR, CDR2 FQNEAQ (reference sequence). This rearrangement joins TRBV7-9 to TRBJ2-3, with D hard to call. The receptor's source is a woman aged 80 or over with acute or convalescent COVID-19. Source material: peripheral blood. The CDR3 sequence: CASSLVGGDTDTQYF. CDR3 coding DNA: TGTGCCAGCAGCCTGGTTGGCGGTGACACAGATACGCAGTATTTT.